The clone carrying this T cell receptor beta chain has at least ten counts. Cohort placement rested on clinical history that participants reported themselves. Donors of Cohort 3 who recovered were those that had two negative PCRs, clearance, or symptom resolution. This sample stems from a study of blood T cell repertoires in COVID-19. There are 16 residues in the CDR3. V gave up 0 bases and J gave up 3 bases; unmatched junction bases: 6. Germline V gene data show CDR1 as SGHRS and CDR2 as YFSETQ. Source study methods: Amplification from reference gene primers served as the basis for estimated nucleated cell counts. Sequenced by immunoSEQ multiplex PCR; TCRdb stores in-frame clones only, minus some. That table furnishes V, J and clone size, whereas the DNA furnished D and trimming. Here the sample spans more than 110,000 clones, about 75% being singletons.

The source of this sequence is a woman aged 50 to 65 who had recovered from COVID-19. What was sequenced was PBMCs or T cells enriched from blood (not recorded which). The chain joins TRBV5-1 to TRBJ2-3; 8 bases align to TRBD2. In DNA form, the CDR3 reads TGCGCCAGCAGCTTGGAGCCGGCTAGCGGGACAGATACGCAGTATTTT. Residues: CASSLEPASGTDTQYF.